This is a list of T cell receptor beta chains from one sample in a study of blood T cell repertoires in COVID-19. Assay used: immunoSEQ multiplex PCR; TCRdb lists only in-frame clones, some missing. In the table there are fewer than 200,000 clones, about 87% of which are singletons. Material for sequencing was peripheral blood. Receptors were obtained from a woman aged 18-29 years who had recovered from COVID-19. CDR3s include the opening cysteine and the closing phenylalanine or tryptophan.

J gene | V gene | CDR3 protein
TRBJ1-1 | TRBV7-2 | CASSLAGVMNTEAFF
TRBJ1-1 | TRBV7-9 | CASSLGSMNTEAFF
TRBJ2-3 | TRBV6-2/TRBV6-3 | CASSYSRMSTDTQYF
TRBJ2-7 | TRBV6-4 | CASKTGRAPYEQYF
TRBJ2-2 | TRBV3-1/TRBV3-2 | CASSLNLAGATGELFF
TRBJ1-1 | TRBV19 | CASSIGTATEAFF
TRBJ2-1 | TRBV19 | CASSIYGTGVYNEQFF
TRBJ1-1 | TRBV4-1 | CASSDSRGVTEAFF
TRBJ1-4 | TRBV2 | CASSQGFVEKLFF
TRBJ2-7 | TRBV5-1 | CASSLRQDSYEQYF
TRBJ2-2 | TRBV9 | CASSARNTGELFF
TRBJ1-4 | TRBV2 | CASSARTANEKLFF
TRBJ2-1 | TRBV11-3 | CASSRSSGAYNEQFF
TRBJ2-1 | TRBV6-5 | CASSPGLAGLNEQFF
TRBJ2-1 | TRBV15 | CATSSETSENNEQFF
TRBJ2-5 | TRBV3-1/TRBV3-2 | CASSPTEAGSETQYF
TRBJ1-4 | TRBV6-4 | CASKRQGEEKLFF
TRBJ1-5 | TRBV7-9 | CASSFNSPNQPQHF
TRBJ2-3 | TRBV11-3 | CASSLGSGSQDTQYF